This T cell receptor beta chain was sequenced during a study of T cells after yellow fever vaccination (dated by TCRdb to the late 2010s). About the full investigation: The SMART-Seq v4 Ultra Low Input RNA kit was used to prepare libraries from fractions with low cell numbers. To follow T-cell clones before and after primary and booster YFV17D yellow fever vaccination, bulk TCR alpha and beta repertoires were sequenced over time. The cohort comprised two healthy male donors, one aged 18 to 30 and one aged 30 to 39 years. Blood was collected at multiple timepoints before and after primary and secondary immunization, and bulk PBMC replicates and cell subsets were isolated. What the authors observed across the whole study: Compared with the primary T-cell response, the secondary T-cell response was weaker but faster, peaking on day 5 rather than day 15. The study included only a couple of donors, which limits how far the findings can be generalized. Computational filtering was needed because FACS-sorted repertoires could contain abundant contaminating clonotypes from the bulk population. Most clones expanded after primary vaccination were re-detected after the booster (almost 97% of CD4 and approximately 85% of CD8), suggesting broad memory maintenance. A small fraction of clonotypes appeared in both the CD4 and CD8 compartments, likely as a result of convergent recombination.

The CDR3 has 15 amino acids, counting the end cysteine and phenylalanine. Only the CDR3 part of the read is kept: 45 bases, read in frame from the first base. Per the germline V gene (reference sequence), MNHEY is the CDR1 and SMNVEV is the CDR2. V was cut back by 6 bases and J by 0 bases, leaving a gap of 9 bases between them. Reads for this sample came from an Illumina NovaSeq 6000. TCR cDNA was synthesized by 5'RACE template switching, which introduced a universal primer site and unique molecular identifiers. Priming of cDNA synthesis was performed from both the TCR alpha and TCR beta constant segments. Libraries were amplified in two PCR steps, with sample barcodes and sequencing adapters added in the second step. Sequencing of libraries was performed on Illumina HiSeq 2500 (2x100 bp) or NovaSeq (2x150 bp). Concerning the study's data processing: MIGEC was used to demultiplex reads and collapse the reads into UMI consensus sequences, and MiXCR was used for V(D)J alignment. Vaccine-responding clonotypes were identified with edgeR using replicate PBMC samples, with FDR below 0.01 and a log2 fold change above 5 up to day 15 being required. Each bulk clonotype was labeled CD4 or CD8 based on which sequenced repertoire, CD4 or CD8, contained the clonotype at higher abundance. The public reads were run again by TCRdb, first through fastp at Q25 and then through MiXCR, and only productive beta chains were kept. CDR3 protein duplicates are merged, each entry listing the most common genes and DNA. The V and J calls and clone size are TCRdb's, not the authors'. In all, the sample holds 300,000 to 400,000 distinct CDR3 sequences, and around 12% of those were seen once. The ten largest clones add up to 3.2% of the sample.

This specimen's treatment or condition label, interpreted: live attenuated yellow fever vaccine strain. A standard Ficoll-Paque protocol was used to isolate PBMCs from peripheral blood. Dynabeads CD4 and CD8 positive selection kits were used to isolate CD4 and CD8 T-cell fractions. TriZol was used to extract RNA from bulk PBMCs, CD4 and CD8 fractions, and dextramer-positive and dextramer-negative fractions. This clonotype was observed a few times. It has no known antigen specificity. The sample holds no much larger clone one base away, and base qualities are not on file. The sample consisted of CD4+ T cells sorted from PBMCs, taken 15 days after the yellow fever booster vaccination. The chain is encoded by TRBV27 joined to TRBJ1-6, with no D gene named confidently. The clonotype comes from a man between 18 and 29 years old who received the YFV17D yellow fever vaccine. In nucleotides, the sequence is TGTGCCAGCAGAGACGGGGTCTCCTATAATTCACCCCTCCACTTT. Its translation is CASRDGVSYNSPLHF.